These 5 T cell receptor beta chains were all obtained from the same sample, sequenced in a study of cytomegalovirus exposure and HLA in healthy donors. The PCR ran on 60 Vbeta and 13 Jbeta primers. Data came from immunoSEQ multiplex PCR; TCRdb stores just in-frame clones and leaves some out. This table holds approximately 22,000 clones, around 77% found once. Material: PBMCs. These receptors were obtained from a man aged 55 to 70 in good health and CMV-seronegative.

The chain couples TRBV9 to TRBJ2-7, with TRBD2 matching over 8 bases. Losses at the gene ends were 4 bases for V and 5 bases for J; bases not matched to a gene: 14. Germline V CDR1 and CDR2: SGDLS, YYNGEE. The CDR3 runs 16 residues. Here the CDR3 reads CASSPRGGAGAHEQYF. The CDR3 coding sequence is TGTGCCAGCAGCCCCCGAGGGGGAGCGGGAGCCCACGAGCAGTACTTC.

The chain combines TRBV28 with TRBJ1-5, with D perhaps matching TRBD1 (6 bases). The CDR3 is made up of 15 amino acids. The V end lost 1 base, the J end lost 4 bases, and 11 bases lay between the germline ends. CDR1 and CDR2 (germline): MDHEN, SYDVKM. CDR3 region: CASSLFRQGNQPQHF. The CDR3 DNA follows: TGTGCCAGCAGTTTATTTCGGCAGGGGAATCAGCCCCAGCATTTT.

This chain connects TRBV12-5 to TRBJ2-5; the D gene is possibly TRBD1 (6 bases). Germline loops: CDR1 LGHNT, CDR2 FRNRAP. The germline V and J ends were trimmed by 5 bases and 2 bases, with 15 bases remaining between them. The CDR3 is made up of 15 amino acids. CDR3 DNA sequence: TGTGCTAGTGGTAAGGGCCAGGGGAGTCAAGAGACCCAGTACTTC. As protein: CASGKGQGSQETQYF.

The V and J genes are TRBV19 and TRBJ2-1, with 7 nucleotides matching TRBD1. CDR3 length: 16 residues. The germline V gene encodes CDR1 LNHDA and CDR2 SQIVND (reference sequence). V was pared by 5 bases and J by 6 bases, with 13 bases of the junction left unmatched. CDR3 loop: CASSLTQGRSVNEQFF. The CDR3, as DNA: TGTGCCAGTAGTCTGACACAGGGGCGGTCGGTCAATGAGCAGTTCTTC. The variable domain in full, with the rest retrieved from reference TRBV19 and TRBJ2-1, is DGGITQSPKYLFRKEGQNVTLSCEQNLNHDAMYWYRQDPGQGLRLIYYSQIVNDFQKGDIAEGYSVSREKKESFPLTVTSAQKNPTAFYLCASSLTQGRSVNEQFFGPGTRLTVL.

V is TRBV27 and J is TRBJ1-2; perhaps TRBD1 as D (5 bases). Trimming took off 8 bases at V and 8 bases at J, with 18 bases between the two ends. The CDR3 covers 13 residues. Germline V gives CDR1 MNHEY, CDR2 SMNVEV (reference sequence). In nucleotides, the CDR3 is TGTGCCAGCCGAACTAGCGGGGGTACCGGCTACACCTTC. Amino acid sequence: CASRTSGGTGYTF.